One sample yielded the 3 T cell receptor beta chains listed below, sequenced in a study of Graves' ophthalmopathy and Graves' hyperthyroidism. The TCR beta CDR3 regions underwent amplification from RNA transcripts. Following a first-round RT-PCR that used HTBI primers, a second-round multiplex PCR was carried out. One entry per CDR3 protein, called by TCRdb with MiXCR from the multiplex PCR reads. The profile shows some 750,000 distinct CDR3 sequences, 35% to 50% of them singletons. The sequenced material came from peripheral blood. The receptors shown here come from an adult man with Graves' ophthalmopathy.

The sample holds one count of this clonotype. The V gene is TRBV20-1, the J gene TRBJ2-7; a possible D gene is TRBD2 (6 bases). V was pared by 4 bases and J by 3 bases, with 13 bases between. CDR1 DFQATT and CDR2 SNEGSKA come from the germline V gene (reference sequence). CDR3 size: 13 residues. The CDR3: CSATRGRFYEQYF. The CDR3 region has the DNA TGCAGTGCTACCCGAGGGAGGTTCTACGAGCAGTACTTC.

To note about this clonotype: The junction shows a germline mismatch at one end, possibly a read error. V gene TRBV10-2 combines with J gene TRBJ1-1, with a tentative D call TRBD1 (5 bases). The CDR3 totals 12 residues. Germline values: CDR1 WSHSY, CDR2 SAAADI. The CDR3 loop reads CASRQANTEALF. The CDR3 coding sequence is TGCGCCAGCAGACAGGCGAACACTGAAGCTCTCTTT.

The chain has TRBV19 and TRBJ1-5; no definite D call. Trimming removed 2 bases at V and 5 bases at J, with 10 bases between. The CDR3 consists of 14 residues. Germline CDR1 and CDR2: LNHDA and SQIVND (reference sequence). CDR3 in DNA: TGTGCCAGTAGTATATCACTATGGGATCAGCCCCAGCATTTT. This gives the protein CASSISLWDQPQHF.